This is a list of T cell receptor beta chains from one sample in a study of blood T cell repertoires in COVID-19. TCRdb keeps only in-frame clones here, not all; method: immunoSEQ multiplex PCR. The sample has about 190,000 clones, under 85% seen once; the top ten hold around a sixth. Sequenced input: peripheral blood. The receptors originated from a man aged 55 to 70 with active or convalescent COVID-19. The CDR3 runs from the conserved cysteine through the conserved F or W.

>16|TRBJ1-2|TRBV5-4
CASSSSRDTNYYGYTF
>16|TRBJ2-3|TRBV7-3
CASSPPSGRGTDTQYF
>14|TRBJ2-7|TRBV6-5
CASSFRGSSYEQYF
>14|TRBJ2-1|TRBV5-4
CASSSGLPFDEQFF
>13|TRBJ2-3|TRBV27
CASSWGGTDTQYF
>16|TRBJ2-7|TRBV7-9
CASSYILAGASYEQYF
>12|TRBJ1-5|TRBV29-1
CSVGHGGQPQHF
>16|TRBJ1-4|TRBV28
CASSLTGVATNEKLFF
>14|TRBJ2-7|TRBV6-5
CASSPGQQLYEQYF
>14|TRBJ1-4|TRBV18
CASSPGTDNEKLFF
>13|TRBJ1-1|TRBV19
CASSIVTDTEAFF
>15|TRBJ2-1|TRBV9
CASSVGGLDGGEQFF
>12|TRBJ2-7|TRBV6-6
CASYRAPYEQYF
>14|TRBJ2-1|TRBV4-1
CASSQGDRNNEQFF
>15|TRBJ2-3|TRBV9
CASSDRDSRTDTQYF
>14|TRBJ2-7|TRBV25-1
CASSDRLAGVEQYF
>15|TRBJ2-7|TRBV19
CASSIEVAGTGEQYF
>12|TRBJ2-5|TRBV9
CASSVAEETQYF
>15|TRBJ2-1|TRBV7-7
CASSASGTSANEQFF
>13|TRBJ2-7|TRBV6-6
CASKAGGYYEQYF
>16|TRBJ2-7|TRBV5-1
CASSLTGGPDPHEQYF
>14|TRBJ2-5|TRBV2
CASSTAPRGETQYF
>12|TRBJ1-2|TRBV24-1
CATSPGNYGYTF
>14|TRBJ2-7|TRBV19
CASSIGDRSHEQYF
>16|TRBJ2-7|TRBV5-8
CASSSRQTLSSYEQYF
>15|TRBJ2-3|TRBV6-2/TRBV6-3
CASSLPTYGTDTQYF
>15|TRBJ2-7|TRBV4-3
CASSRDRASGNEQYF
>15|TRBJ2-3|TRBV4-3
CASSQDTQGTDTQYF
>11|TRBJ2-5|TRBV20-1
CSAELSETQYF
>16|TRBJ1-5|TRBV7-8
CASSYFDRGGNQPQHF
>15|TRBJ2-3|TRBV21-1
CASSKTASYTDTQYF
>15|TRBJ2-5|TRBV7-2
CASSPLLRYQETQYF
>12|TRBJ2-7|TRBV30
CAWSPQGDEQYF
>13|TRBJ1-1|TRBV2
CASNGQLNTEAFF
>15|TRBJ2-3|TRBV15
CATSRDGRLTDTQYF
>16|TRBJ2-1|TRBV15
CATSSITSGRSGEQFF
>15|TRBJ2-7|TRBV3-1/TRBV3-2
CASSRGQGKRYEQYF
>15|TRBJ2-2|TRBV9
CASSVEATNTGELFF
>17|TRBJ2-3|TRBV7-6
CASSLAHGTGFTDTQYF
>16|TRBJ2-3|TRBV3-1/TRBV3-2
CASSHRQIRGTDTQYF
>12|TRBJ2-2|TRBV27
CASSSQTGELFF
>15|TRBJ2-7|TRBV11-1
CASSLGLAGSYEQYF
>15|TRBJ1-1|TRBV5-8
CASSFLQIGDTEAFF
>14|TRBJ2-5|TRBV15
CATSGGQIQETQYF
>14|TRBJ1-1|TRBV27
CASRRGGSNTEAFF
>16|TRBJ2-1|TRBV19
CASSGAAGGWTNEQFF
>15|TRBJ2-7|TRBV6-6
CASSYPETGSDEQYF
>13|TRBJ2-5|TRBV12-5
CASGLGQGKTQYF
>15|TRBJ2-2|TRBV4-3
CASSQETANTGELFF
>16|TRBJ2-2|TRBV9
CASSVDARWRTGELFF